The rows below give T cell receptor beta chains drawn from one sample of a study of CD4 T cells in relation to SARS-CoV-2 and coronaviruses. These receptors lack a known antigen. Here immunoSEQ multiplex PCR was the method, and the copy in TCRdb shows in-frame clones only, minus some. Seen here are 20,000 or so clones, roughly three quarters observed once, and the top ten hold about 15%. Sequencing used CD4+ T cells from PBMCs, cultured in vitro. The receptor set was obtained from a human donor in good health. Each CDR3 is given with its conserved first and last residue. Each record gives: CDR3 length, J gene, D gene, V gene, clone size, CDR3 DNA, CDR3 protein. The D gene is left open where the match is weak. Expanded clones get a size class; other rows say once, few or many, or leave the size out.

13 TRBJ1-2 NA TRBV6-2/TRBV6-3 NA TGTGCCAGCAGTTACGATGGACGCGGTGGCTACACCTTC CASSYDGRGGYTF
14 TRBJ2-7 TRBD2 TRBV18 NA TGTGCCAGCTCACCGAGGCGGGAGATCTACGAGCAGTACTTC CASSPRREIYEQYF
14 TRBJ2-3 NA TRBV5-1 NA TGCGCCAGCAGCTTGGCGGGGCCCACAGATACGCAGTATTTT CASSLAGPTDTQYF
15 TRBJ1-5 NA TRBV6-1 NA TGTGCCAGCAGTGAAGTGGACGGTGCTAATCAGCCCCAGCATTTT CASSEVDGANQPQHF
13 TRBJ2-7 NA TRBV27 once TGTGCCAGCAGTATCCGGATGGGCGGCGAGCAGTACTTC CASSIRMGGEQYF
14 TRBJ2-7 NA TRBV5-1 NA TGCGCCAGCGGCCTCCCTACGGGAGCGTATGAGCAGTACTTC CASGLPTGAYEQYF
18 TRBJ1-6 NA TRBV21-1 NA TGTGCCAGAACCCAAGACGATCCGAGACAGGTCTATAATTCACCCCTCCACTTT CARTQDDPRQVYNSPLHF
14 TRBJ1-2 NA TRBV2 NA TGTGCCAGCAGTGAAGCGCTGGGTTCGTATGGCTACACCTTC CASSEALGSYGYTF
17 TRBJ1-1 NA TRBV5-1 NA TGCGCCAGCAGCTTGTTGCAGGCGGGGGTGGCGAACACTGAAGCTTTCTTT CASSLLQAGVANTEAFF
13 TRBJ1-1 NA TRBV10-3 NA TGTGCCATCAAGGGGACACGGAACACTGAAGCTTTCTTT CAIKGTRNTEAFF
15 TRBJ1-1 TRBD1 TRBV3-1/TRBV3-2 NA TGTGCCAGCAGCCCCTTGGACAGGGGTGACACTGAAGCTTTCTTT CASSPLDRGDTEAFF
16 TRBJ1-3 NA TRBV4-1 few TGCGCCAGCAGCCAATCGGGACAAGGAGCTGGAAACACCATATATTTT CASSQSGQGAGNTIYF
16 TRBJ1-4 NA TRBV5-1 once TGCGCCAGCAGCTTGCTCGACTTTGGGCCCGCGGAAAAACTGTTTTTT CASSLLDFGPAEKLFF
13 TRBJ1-2 TRBD1 TRBV28 NA TGTGCCAGCAGTCGACAGGGCAACTATGGCTACACCTTC CASSRQGNYGYTF
16 TRBJ2-7 NA TRBV11-2 NA TGTGCCAGCAGCCTCATCCCCCCACCCGGACGTTCGGAGCAGTACTTC CASSLIPPPGRSEQYF
16 TRBJ2-1 TRBD1 TRBV7-9 NA TGTGCCAGCAGCCCCGGACAGGGGTTGGTAGGCAATGAGCAGTTCTTC CASSPGQGLVGNEQFF
16 TRBJ2-7 NA TRBV21-1 NA TGTGCCAGCAGCAAAGAAGAGATAGTCAGGGGCTACGAGCAGTACTTC CASSKEEIVRGYEQYF
14 TRBJ2-7 NA TRBV6-5 NA TGTGCCAGCAGTAATACAGGGCCCCTTTGGGAGCAGTACTTC CASSNTGPLWEQYF
14 TRBJ1-1 NA TRBV24-1 NA TGTGCCACCAAGCAGGGTCATAGCGGCACTGAAGCTTTCTTT CATKQGHSGTEAFF
15 TRBJ1-2 NA TRBV7-8 NA TGTGCCAGCAGCTCCATAGGACAGCCTAACTATGGCTACACCTTC CASSSIGQPNYGYTF
14 TRBJ1-5 NA TRBV18 NA TGTGCCAGCTCACCACAGATTAGCAATCAGCCCCAGCATTTT CASSPQISNQPQHF
15 TRBJ2-1 TRBD2 TRBV24-1 NA TGTGCCACCAGTGGAGCGGGAATCTCCTACAATGAGCAGTTCTTC CATSGAGISYNEQFF
15 TRBJ1-4 TRBD1 TRBV10-3 NA TGTGCCAGCCGGGACAGGGGGACCTCTAATGAAAAACTGTTTTTT CASRDRGTSNEKLFF
12 TRBJ1-5 NA TRBV24-1 NA TGTGCCACCAGTGATCCCAATCAGCCCCAGCATTTT CATSDPNQPQHF
18 TRBJ1-6 NA TRBV4-1 NA TGCGCCAGCAGCCAAGATTACAGCCTAAAAGTTAATAATTCACCCCTCCACTTT CASSQDYSLKVNNSPLHF
16 TRBJ1-5 NA TRBV10-3 NA TGTGCCATCAGTGAGTCACCGACAGGTAGGAATCAGCCCCAGCATTTT CAISESPTGRNQPQHF
15 TRBJ2-7 TRBD2 TRBV6-2/TRBV6-3 NA TGTGCCAGCAGTTACAGCCTAGCGGGAGTTCTGGAGCAGTACTTC CASSYSLAGVLEQYF
16 TRBJ2-1 NA TRBV9 NA TGTGCCAGCAGCCTCTCCCCGGGGACAAGACACAATGAGCAGTTCTTC CASSLSPGTRHNEQFF
15 TRBJ2-7 NA TRBV6-5 NA TGTGCCAGCAGTTACAAGGCAGAAGTCTCCTACGAGCAGTACTTC CASSYKAEVSYEQYF
13 TRBJ2-7 NA TRBV29-1 NA TGCAGCGTTGGCTTCGCTGTCTCCTACGAGCAGTACTTC CSVGFAVSYEQYF
20 TRBJ2-1 TRBD2 TRBV4-1 NA TGCGCCAGCAGCTCGCCAAGTTTCGGGCTAGCGGGAGGAGAAAGCAATGAGCAGTTCTTC CASSSPSFGLAGGESNEQFF
15 TRBJ1-5 NA TRBV2 NA TGTGCCAGCAATTCGGAGGCCGTTAGCAATCAGCCCCAGCATTTT CASNSEAVSNQPQHF
16 TRBJ2-1 TRBD2 TRBV28 once TGTGCCAGCAGTGTGGGACTAGCGGGAGTTTCCGTTGAGCAGTTCTTC CASSVGLAGVSVEQFF
13 TRBJ2-3 NA TRBV6-4 once TGTGCCAGCAGTGAAGGCCGCACAGATACGCAGTATTTT CASSEGRTDTQYF
15 TRBJ1-1 TRBD1 TRBV5-5 NA TGTGCCAGCAGCCGCCCCAGGGGGTTGGACACTGAAGCTTTCTTT CASSRPRGLDTEAFF
15 TRBJ2-5 TRBD2 TRBV11-3 NA TGTGCCAGCAGTTCGGGACTAGCGGGGCAAGAGACCCAGTACTTC CASSSGLAGQETQYF
15 TRBJ2-1 NA TRBV7-9 NA TGTGCCAGCAGCCGCAGGAGTAGCGGTAACAATGAGCAGTTCTTC CASSRRSSGNNEQFF
13 TRBJ2-7 NA TRBV12-5 NA TGTGCTAGTTCTCTCCGTTTGGGGTACGAGCAGTACTTC CASSLRLGYEQYF
16 TRBJ2-1 TRBD2 TRBV5-4 once TGTGCCAGCAGCTCCAAAGCTAGCGGGAGGGCCAATGAGCAGTTCTTC CASSSKASGRANEQFF
14 TRBJ2-5 NA TRBV5-6 once TGTGCCAGCAGCTTGCCTAGCGTGGGAGAGACCCAGTACTTC CASSLPSVGETQYF
16 TRBJ1-5 TRBD1 TRBV11-2 NA TGTGCCAGCAAGCGGACCAGGGGGCGAGGCAATCAGCCCCAGCATTTT CASKRTRGRGNQPQHF
13 TRBJ1-1 TRBD1 TRBV6-6 NA TGTGCCAGCGGCTTAGACAGGGAAAGGGTAGCTTTCTTT CASGLDRERVAFF
16 TRBJ2-1 TRBD2 TRBV7-2 NA TGTGCCAGCAGCTTAGGGACTAGCGGGAGACGCAATGAGCAGTTCTTC CASSLGTSGRRNEQFF